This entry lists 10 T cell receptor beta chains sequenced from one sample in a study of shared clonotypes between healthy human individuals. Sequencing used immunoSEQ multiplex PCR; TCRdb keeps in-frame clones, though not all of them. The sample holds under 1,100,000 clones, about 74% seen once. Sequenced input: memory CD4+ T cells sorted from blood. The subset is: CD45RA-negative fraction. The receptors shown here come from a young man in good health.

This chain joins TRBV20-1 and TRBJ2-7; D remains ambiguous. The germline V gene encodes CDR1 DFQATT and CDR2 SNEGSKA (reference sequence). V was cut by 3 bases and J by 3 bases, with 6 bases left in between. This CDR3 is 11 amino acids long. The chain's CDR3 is CSASMGYEQYF. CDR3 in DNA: TGCAGTGCTAGTATGGGCTACGAGCAGTACTTC.

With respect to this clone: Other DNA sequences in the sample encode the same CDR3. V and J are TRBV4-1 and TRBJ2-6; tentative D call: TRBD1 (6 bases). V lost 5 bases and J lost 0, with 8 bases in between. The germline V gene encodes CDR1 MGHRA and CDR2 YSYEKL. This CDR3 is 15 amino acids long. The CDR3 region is CASSLQGSGANVLTF. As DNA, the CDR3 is TGCGCCAGCAGCTTACAGGGCTCTGGGGCCAACGTCCTGACTTTC.

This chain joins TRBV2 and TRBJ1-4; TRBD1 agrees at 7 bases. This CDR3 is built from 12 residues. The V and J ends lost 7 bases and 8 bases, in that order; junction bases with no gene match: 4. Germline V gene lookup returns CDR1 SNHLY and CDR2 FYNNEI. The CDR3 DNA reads TGTGCCAGCAAGGGGGACAGCGAAAAACTGTTTTTT. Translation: CASKGDSEKLFF.

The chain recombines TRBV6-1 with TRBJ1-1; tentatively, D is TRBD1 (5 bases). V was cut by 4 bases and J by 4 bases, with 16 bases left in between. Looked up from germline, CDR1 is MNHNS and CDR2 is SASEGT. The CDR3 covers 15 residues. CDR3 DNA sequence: TGTGCCAGCAGTGTCGGACGAAGCGGGGGCACTGAAGCTTTCTTT. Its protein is CASSVGRSGGTEAFF.

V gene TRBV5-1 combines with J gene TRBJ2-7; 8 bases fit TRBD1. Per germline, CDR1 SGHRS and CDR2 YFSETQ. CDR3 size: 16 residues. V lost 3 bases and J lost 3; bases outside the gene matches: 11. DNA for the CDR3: TGCGCCAGCAGCTCAGGAAACCAGGGGGCAGGCTACGAGCAGTACTTC. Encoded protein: CASSSGNQGAGYEQYF.

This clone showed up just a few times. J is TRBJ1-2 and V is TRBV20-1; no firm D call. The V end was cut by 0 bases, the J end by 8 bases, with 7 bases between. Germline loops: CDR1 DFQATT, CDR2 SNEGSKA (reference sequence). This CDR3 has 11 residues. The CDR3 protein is CSARDRWGYTF. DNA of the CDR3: TGCAGTGCTAGAGATAGGTGGGGCTACACCTTC.

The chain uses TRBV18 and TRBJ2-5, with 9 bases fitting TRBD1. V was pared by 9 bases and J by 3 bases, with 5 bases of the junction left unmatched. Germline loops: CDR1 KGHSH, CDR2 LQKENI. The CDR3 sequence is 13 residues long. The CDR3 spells CASHGQGKETQYF. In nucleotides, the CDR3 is TGTGCCAGTCACGGACAGGGGAAAGAGACCCAGTACTTC. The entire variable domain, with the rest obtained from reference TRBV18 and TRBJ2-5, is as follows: NAGVMQNPRHLVRRRGQEARLRCSPMKGHSHVYWYRQLPEEGLKFMVYLQKENIIDESGMPKERFSAEFPKEGPSILRIQQVVRGDSAAYFCASHGQGKETQYFGPGTRLLVL.

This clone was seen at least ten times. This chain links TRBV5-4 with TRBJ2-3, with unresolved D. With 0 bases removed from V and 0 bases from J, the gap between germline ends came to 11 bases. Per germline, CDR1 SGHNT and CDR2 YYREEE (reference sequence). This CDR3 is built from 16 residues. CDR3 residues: CASSLGTGLSTDTQYF. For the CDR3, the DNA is TGTGCCAGCAGCTTGGGGACGGGCCTTAGCACAGATACGCAGTATTTT.

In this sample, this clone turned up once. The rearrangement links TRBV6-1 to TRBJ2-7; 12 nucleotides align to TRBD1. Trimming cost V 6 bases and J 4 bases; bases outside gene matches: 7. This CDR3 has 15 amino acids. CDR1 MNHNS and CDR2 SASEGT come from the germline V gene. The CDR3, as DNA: TGTGCCAGCAGAGACCGGGACAGGGGGCTATACGAGCAGTACTTC. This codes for CASRDRDRGLYEQYF.

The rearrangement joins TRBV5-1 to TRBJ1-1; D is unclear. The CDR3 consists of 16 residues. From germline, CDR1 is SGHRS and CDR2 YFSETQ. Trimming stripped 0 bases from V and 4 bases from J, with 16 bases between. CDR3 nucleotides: TGCGCCAGCAGCTTGGAGCAAGGCCGAACCGGCACTGAAGCTTTCTTT. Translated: CASSLEQGRTGTEAFF.